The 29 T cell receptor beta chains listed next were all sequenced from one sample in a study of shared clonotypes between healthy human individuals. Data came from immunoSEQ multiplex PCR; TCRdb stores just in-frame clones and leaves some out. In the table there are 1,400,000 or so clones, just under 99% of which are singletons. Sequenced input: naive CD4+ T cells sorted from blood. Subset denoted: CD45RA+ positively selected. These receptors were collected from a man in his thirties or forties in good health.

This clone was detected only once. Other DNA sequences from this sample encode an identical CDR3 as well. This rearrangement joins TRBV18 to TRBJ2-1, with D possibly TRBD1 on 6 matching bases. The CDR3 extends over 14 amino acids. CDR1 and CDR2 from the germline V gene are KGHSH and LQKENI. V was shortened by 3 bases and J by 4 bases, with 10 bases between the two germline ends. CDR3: CASSPRDKYNEQFF. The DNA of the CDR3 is TGTGCCAGCTCACCCCGGGACAAGTACAATGAGCAGTTCTTC.

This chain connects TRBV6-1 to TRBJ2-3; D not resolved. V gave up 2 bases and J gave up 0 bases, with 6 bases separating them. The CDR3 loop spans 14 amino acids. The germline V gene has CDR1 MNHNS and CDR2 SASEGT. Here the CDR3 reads CASSESLSTDTQYF. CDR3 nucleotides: TGTGCCAGCAGTGAATCGCTTAGCACAGATACGCAGTATTTT.

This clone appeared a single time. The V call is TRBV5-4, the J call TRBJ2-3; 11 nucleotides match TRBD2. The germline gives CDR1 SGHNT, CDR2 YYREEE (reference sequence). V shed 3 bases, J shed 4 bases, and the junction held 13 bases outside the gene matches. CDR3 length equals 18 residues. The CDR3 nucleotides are TGTGCCAGCAGCTCCTTTTTACTACTAGCGGGAGAACCAGATACGCAGTATTTT. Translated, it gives CASSSFLLLAGEPDTQYF. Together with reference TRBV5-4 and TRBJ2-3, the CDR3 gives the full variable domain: ETGVTQSPTHLIKTRGQQVTLRCSSQSGHNTVSWYQQALGQGPQFIFQYYREEENGRGNFPPRFSGLQFPNYSSELNVNALELDDSALYLCASSSFLLLAGEPDTQYFGPGTRLTVL.

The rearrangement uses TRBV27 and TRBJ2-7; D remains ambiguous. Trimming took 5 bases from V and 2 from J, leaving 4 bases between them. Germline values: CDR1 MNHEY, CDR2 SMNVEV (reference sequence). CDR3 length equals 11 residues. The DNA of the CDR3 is TGTGCCAGCAGTCTCCCCTACGAGCAGTACTTC. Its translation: CASSLPYEQYF.

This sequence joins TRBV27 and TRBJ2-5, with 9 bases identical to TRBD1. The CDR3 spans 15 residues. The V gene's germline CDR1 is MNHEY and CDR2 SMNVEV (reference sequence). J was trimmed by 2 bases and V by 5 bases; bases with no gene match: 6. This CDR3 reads CASSLRTGEQETQYF. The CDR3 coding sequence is TGTGCCAGCAGTCTCCGGACAGGGGAGCAAGAGACCCAGTACTTC.

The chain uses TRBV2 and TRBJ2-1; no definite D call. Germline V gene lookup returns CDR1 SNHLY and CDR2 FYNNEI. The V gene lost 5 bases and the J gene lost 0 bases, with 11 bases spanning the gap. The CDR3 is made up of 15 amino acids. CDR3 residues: CASSTSRGSYNEQFF. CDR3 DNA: TGTGCCAGCAGTACATCGCGAGGCTCCTACAATGAGCAGTTCTTC.

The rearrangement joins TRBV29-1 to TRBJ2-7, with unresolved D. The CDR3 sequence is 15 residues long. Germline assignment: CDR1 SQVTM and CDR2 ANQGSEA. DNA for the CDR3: TGCAGTCCTGCCGTAAACCGGGCCCCGTCCTACGAGCAGTACTTC. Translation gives CSPAVNRAPSYEQYF.

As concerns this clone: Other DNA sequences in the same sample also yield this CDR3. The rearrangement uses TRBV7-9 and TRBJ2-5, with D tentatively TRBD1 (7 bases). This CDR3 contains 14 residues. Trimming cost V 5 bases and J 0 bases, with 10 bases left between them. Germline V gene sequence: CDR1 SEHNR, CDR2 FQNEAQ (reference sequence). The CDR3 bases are TGTGCCAGCAGCGCGGGACAGTACCAAGAGACCCAGTACTTC. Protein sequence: CASSAGQYQETQYF.

CDR3 amino acids: CASSESLFQPQHF. In DNA, the CDR3 is TGCGCCAGCAGTGAGTCTCTCTTCCAGCCCCAGCATTTT. The chain uses TRBV10-2 and TRBJ1-5; D is unclear. The CDR3 length is 13 residues. Between the trimmed V and J ends, which lost 0 bases and 7 bases, there was a span of 7 bases. From germline, CDR1 is WSHSY and CDR2 SAAADI.

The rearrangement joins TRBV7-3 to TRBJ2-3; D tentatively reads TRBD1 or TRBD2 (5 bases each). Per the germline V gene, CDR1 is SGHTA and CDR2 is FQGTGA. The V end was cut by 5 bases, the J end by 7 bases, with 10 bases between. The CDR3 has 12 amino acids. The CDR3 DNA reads TGTGCCAGCAGCGGGGACCTATATACGCAGTATTTT. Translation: CASSGDLYTQYF.

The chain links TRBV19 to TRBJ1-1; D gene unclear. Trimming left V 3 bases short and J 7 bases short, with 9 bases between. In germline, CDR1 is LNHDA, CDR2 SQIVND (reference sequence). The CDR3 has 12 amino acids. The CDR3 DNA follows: TGTGCCAGTAGTATTCGGGTTGATGAAGCTTTCTTT. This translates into CASSIRVDEAFF.

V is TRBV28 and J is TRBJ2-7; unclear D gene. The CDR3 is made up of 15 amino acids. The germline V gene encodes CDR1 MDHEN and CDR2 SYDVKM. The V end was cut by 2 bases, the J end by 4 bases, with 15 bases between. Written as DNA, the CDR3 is TGTGCCAGCAGTTTAGTAGGCAGACCCAGATACGAGCAGTACTTC. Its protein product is CASSLVGRPRYEQYF. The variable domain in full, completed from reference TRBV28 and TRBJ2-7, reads DVKVTQSSRYLVKRTGEKVFLECVQDMDHENMFWYRQDPGLGLRLIYFSYDVKMKEKGDIPEGYSVSREKKERFSLILESASTNQTSMYLCASSLVGRPRYEQYFGPGTRLTVT.

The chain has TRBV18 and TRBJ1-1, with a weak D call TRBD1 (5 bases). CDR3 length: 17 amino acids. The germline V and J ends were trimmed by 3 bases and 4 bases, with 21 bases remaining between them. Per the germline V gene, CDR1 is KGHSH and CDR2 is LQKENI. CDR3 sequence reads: CASSPRIGARDGTEAFF. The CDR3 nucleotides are TGTGCCAGCTCACCGCGGATCGGGGCCAGGGATGGCACTGAAGCTTTCTTT.

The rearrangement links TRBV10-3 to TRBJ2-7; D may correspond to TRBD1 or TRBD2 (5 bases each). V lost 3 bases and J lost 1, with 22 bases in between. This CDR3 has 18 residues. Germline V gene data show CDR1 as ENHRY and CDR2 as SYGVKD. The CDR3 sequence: CAISESVGTGTKSYEQYF. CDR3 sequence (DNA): TGTGCCATCAGTGAATCGGTAGGAACCGGGACGAAATCCTACGAGCAGTACTTC.

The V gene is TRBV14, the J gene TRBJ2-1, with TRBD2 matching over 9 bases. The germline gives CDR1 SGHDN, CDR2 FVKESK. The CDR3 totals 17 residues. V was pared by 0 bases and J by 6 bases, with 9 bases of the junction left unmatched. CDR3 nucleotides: TGTGCCAGCAGCCAAGATTGGCGGGAGGGCCAGAGCAATGAGCAGTTCTTC. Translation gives CASSQDWREGQSNEQFF.

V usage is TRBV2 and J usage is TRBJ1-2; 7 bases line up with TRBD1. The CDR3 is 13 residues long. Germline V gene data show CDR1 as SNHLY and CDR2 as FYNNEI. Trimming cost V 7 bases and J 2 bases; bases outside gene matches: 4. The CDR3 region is CASNRQGNYGYTF. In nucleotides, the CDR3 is TGTGCCAGCAATCGACAGGGAAACTATGGCTACACCTTC. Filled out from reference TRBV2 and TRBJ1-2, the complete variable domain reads EPEVTQTPSHQVTQMGQEVILRCVPISNHLYFYWYRQILGQKVEFLVSFYNNEISEKSEIFDDQFSVERPDGSNFTLKIRSTKLEDSAMYFCASNRQGNYGYTFGSGTRLTVV.

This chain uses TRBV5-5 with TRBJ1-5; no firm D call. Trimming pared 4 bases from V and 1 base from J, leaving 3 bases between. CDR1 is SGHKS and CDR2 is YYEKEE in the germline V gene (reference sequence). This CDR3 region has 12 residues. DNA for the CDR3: TGTGCCAGCAGCCTCAGCAATCAGCCCCAGCATTTT. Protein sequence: CASSLSNQPQHF. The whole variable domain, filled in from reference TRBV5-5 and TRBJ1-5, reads DAGVTQSPTHLIKTRGQQVTLRCSPISGHKSVSWYQQVLGQGPQFIFQYYEKEERGRGNFPDRFSARQFPNYSSELNVNALLLGDSALYLCASSLSNQPQHFGDGTRLSIL.

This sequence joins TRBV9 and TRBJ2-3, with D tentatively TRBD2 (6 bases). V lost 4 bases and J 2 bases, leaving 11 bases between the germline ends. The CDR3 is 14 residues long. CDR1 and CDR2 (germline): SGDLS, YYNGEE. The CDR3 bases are TGTGCCAGCAGCCCCCGGGACTTCACAGATACGCAGTATTTT. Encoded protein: CASSPRDFTDTQYF.

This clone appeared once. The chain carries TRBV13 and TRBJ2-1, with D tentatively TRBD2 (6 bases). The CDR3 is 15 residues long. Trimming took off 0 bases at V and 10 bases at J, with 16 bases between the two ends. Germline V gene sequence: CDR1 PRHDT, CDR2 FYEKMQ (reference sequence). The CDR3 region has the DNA TGTGCCAGCAGCTTAGGGCGTCTAGCGTTGGGGGAGCAGTTCTTC. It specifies CASSLGRLALGEQFF.

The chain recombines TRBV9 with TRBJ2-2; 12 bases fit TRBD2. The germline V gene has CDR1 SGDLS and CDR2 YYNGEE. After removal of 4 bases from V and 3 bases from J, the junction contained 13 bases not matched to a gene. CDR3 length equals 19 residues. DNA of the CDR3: TGTGCCAGCAGCCGAACCGGTGGGCTAGCGGGAGGGGACACCGGGGAGCTGTTTTTT. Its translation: CASSRTGGLAGGDTGELFF.

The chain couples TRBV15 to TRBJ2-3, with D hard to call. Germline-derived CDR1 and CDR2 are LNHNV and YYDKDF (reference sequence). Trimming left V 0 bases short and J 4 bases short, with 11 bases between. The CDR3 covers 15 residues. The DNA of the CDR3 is TGTGCCACCAGCAGAGATGTGGACGACTCAGATACGCAGTATTTT. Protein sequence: CATSRDVDDSDTQYF.

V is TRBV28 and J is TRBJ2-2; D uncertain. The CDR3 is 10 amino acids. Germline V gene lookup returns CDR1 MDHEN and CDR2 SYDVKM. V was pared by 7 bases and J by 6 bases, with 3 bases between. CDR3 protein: CASKAGELFF. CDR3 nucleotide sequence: TGTGCCAGCAAAGCCGGGGAGCTGTTTTTT.

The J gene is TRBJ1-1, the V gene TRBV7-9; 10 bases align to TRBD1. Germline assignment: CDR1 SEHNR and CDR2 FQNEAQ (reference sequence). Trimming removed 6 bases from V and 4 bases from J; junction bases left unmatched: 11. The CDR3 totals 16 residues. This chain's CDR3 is CASSRTDRGHVTEAFF. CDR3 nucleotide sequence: TGTGCCAGCAGTCGGACCGACAGGGGGCATGTCACTGAAGCTTTCTTT.

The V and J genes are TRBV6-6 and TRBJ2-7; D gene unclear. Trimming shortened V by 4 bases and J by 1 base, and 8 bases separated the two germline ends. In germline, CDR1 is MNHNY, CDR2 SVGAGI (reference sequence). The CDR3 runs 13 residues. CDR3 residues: CASSSYRSYEQYF. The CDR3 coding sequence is TGTGCCAGCAGTTCGTATAGATCCTACGAGCAGTACTTC.

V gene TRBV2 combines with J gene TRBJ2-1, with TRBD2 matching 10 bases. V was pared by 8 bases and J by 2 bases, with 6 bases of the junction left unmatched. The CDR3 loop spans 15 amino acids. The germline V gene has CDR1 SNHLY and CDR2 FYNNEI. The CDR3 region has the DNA TGTGCCAGCGGAGCACTAGCGGGACCCTACAATGAGCAGTTCTTC. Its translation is CASGALAGPYNEQFF.

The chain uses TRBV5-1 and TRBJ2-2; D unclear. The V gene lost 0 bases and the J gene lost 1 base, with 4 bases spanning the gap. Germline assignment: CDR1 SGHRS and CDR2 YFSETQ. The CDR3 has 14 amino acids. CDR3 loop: CASSLEQNTGELFF. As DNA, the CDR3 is TGCGCCAGCAGCTTGGAACAGAACACCGGGGAGCTGTTTTTT.

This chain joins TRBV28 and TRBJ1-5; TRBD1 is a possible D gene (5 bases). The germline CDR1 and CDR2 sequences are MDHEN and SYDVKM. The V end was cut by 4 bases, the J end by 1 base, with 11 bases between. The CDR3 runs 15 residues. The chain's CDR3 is CASSWRGISNQPQHF. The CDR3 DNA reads TGTGCCAGCAGTTGGCGGGGGATAAGCAATCAGCCCCAGCATTTT.

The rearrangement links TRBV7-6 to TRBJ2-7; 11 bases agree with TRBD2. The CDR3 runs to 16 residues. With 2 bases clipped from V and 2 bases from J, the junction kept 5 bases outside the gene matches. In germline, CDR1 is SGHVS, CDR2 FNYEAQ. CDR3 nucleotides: TGTGCCAGCAGCTTATCCACGACTAGCGGGGCCTACGAGCAGTACTTC. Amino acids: CASSLSTTSGAYEQYF.

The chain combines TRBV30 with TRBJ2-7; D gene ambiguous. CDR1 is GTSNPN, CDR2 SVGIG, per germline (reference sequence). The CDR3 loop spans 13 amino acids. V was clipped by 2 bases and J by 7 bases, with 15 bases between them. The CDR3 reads CAWSFLGSREQYF. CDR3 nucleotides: TGTGCCTGGAGTTTCCTGGGAAGTCGGGAGCAGTACTTC.